The 9 T cell receptor beta chains listed next were all sequenced from one sample in a study of T cell responses to AZD1222 COVID-19 vaccine. The assay was immunoSEQ multiplex PCR, and TCRdb's table has in-frame clones only and misses some. The sample holds roughly 120,000 clones, 89% seen once. The specimen was peripheral blood, collected on day 0 of AZD1222 vaccination. The source of these receptors is an adult in good health.

The chain is built from TRBV15 and TRBJ2-3; 7 positions agree with TRBD1. Losses at the gene ends were 7 bases for V and 2 bases for J; bases not matched to a gene: 15. Germline V gives CDR1 LNHNV, CDR2 YYDKDF (reference sequence). CDR3 length equals 17 residues. The CDR3 spells CATTPTLVGTATDTQYF. Written as DNA, the CDR3 is TGTGCCACCACCCCAACTTTGGTCGGGACAGCCACAGATACGCAGTATTTT. Based on the CDR3 plus reference TRBV15 and TRBJ2-3, the full variable domain is DAMVIQNPRYQVTQFGKPVTLSCSQTLNHNVMYWYQQKSSQAPKLLFHYYDKDFNNEADTPDNFQSRRPNTSFCFLDIRSPGLGDTAMYLCATTPTLVGTATDTQYFGPGTRLTVL.

V and J are TRBV2 and TRBJ2-4; D possibly corresponds to TRBD2 (5 bases). Per germline, CDR1 SNHLY and CDR2 FYNNEI. The ends were cut back, 3 bases at V and 6 bases at J, with 12 bases in the middle. There are 14 residues in the CDR3. The CDR3 is CASSEREWGNIQYF. The CDR3 DNA reads as TGTGCCAGCAGTGAGAGGGAATGGGGAAACATTCAGTACTTC.

The gene calls are TRBV6-1 and TRBJ1-2; 8 bases align to TRBD1. J gave up 8 bases and V 3 bases, and 5 bases lay outside the gene matches. The length of the CDR3 is 13 residues. CDR1 is MNHNS and CDR2 is SASEGT in the germline V gene. CDR3 sequence: CASSEKQGGGYTF. The DNA for the CDR3 is TGTGCCAGCAGTGAGAAACAGGGGGGAGGCTACACCTTC.

In nucleotides, the CDR3 is TGTGCCAGTACAGGGGACAGCTCCTACGAGCAGTACTTC. Protein sequence: CASTGDSSYEQYF. J is TRBJ2-7 and V is TRBV7-9; 7 positions match TRBD1. V shed 9 bases and J 0 bases; nucleotides not matched to a gene: 5. CDR1 SEHNR and CDR2 FQNEAQ come from the germline V gene (reference sequence). This CDR3 is 13 amino acids long. Full variable domain (missing parts from reference TRBV7-9 and TRBJ2-7): DTGVSQNPRHKITKRGQNVTFRCDPISEHNRLYWYRQTLGQGPEFLTYFQNEAQLEKSRLLSDRFSAERPKGSFSTLEIQRTEQGDSAMYLCASTGDSSYEQYFGPGTRLTVT.

J is TRBJ1-5 and V is TRBV27, with 8 bases matching TRBD1. Per the germline V gene, CDR1 is MNHEY and CDR2 is SMNVEV (reference sequence). J gave up 7 bases and V 7 bases, and 9 bases lay outside the gene matches. The CDR3 has 14 residues. Here the CDR3 reads CASTPTGVGQPQHF. CDR3 bases: TGTGCCAGCACCCCGACAGGGGTTGGGCAGCCCCAGCATTTT.

This chain links TRBV9 with TRBJ2-5, with D tentatively TRBD1 or TRBD2 (5 bases each). The CDR3 has 15 amino acids. CDR1 and CDR2 from the germline V gene are SGDLS and YYNGEE. The V gene lost 0 bases and the J gene lost 4 bases, with 13 bases spanning the gap. The CDR3 is CASSVDALGGETQYF. The CDR3 region has the DNA TGTGCCAGCAGCGTAGATGCGCTTGGGGGAGAGACCCAGTACTTC.

The chain couples TRBV2 to TRBJ1-2, with TRBD1 as a possible D gene (6 bases). The CDR3 runs 14 residues. V was trimmed by 6 bases and J by 7 bases, leaving 18 bases between them. Germline values: CDR1 SNHLY, CDR2 FYNNEI. In nucleotides, the CDR3 is TGTGCCAGCAGCCAAACAGGGTTCGGGTTTGGCTACACCTTC. Translating gives CASSQTGFGFGYTF.

V is TRBV10-3 and J is TRBJ1-1; maybe TRBD1 (5 bases). CDR1 and CDR2 from the germline V gene are ENHRY and SYGVKD. This CDR3 comprises 16 residues. V shed 0 bases and J shed 0 bases, with 11 bases lying between them. The CDR3 DNA is TGTGCCATCAGTGAGTCCATGGGGGACGTGAACACTGAAGCTTTCTTT. Its translation is CAISESMGDVNTEAFF.

V is TRBV28 and J is TRBJ1-2; unclear D gene. Germline CDR1 reads MDHEN; CDR2 reads SYDVKM. This CDR3 region has 13 residues. Trimming took 2 bases from V and 8 from J, leaving 12 bases between them. CDR3 sequence (DNA): TGTGCCAGCAGTTTAATGGGAGCTCGGGGCTACACCTTC. Translated: CASSLMGARGYTF.